The rows below give T cell receptor beta chains drawn from one sample of a study of identical twins. A single record per CDR3 protein comes from TCRdb applying MiXCR to the 5' RACE reads. The sample contains 200,000 to 250,000 distinct CDR3 sequences, 5.5% to 7% of which appear only once. These sequences were also reported in another study, on yellow fever vaccine responses in identical twins.

Sequencing was performed on memory (CD45RO+) T cells sorted from blood. These receptors were taken from a woman younger than 30 in good health. The CDR3 runs from the conserved cysteine through the conserved F or W. D genes are given only for firm matches. Clone size is not always given. Where it is, it says once, few, many or a class for expanded clones.

many	TRBJ2-1	.	TRBV7-2	14	CASSRRQQYNEQFF	TGTGCCAGCAGCCGCAGACAGCAATACAATGAGCAGTTCTTC
.	TRBJ1-5	.	TRBV27	15	CASSLAGTLNQPQHF	TGTGCCAGCAGTCTTGCCGGGACCCTCAATCAGCCCCAGCATTTT
many	TRBJ2-3	.	TRBV5-1	14	CASSLERFTDTQYF	TGCGCCAGCAGCTTGGAGCGGTTCACAGATACGCAGTATTTT
.	TRBJ2-7	.	TRBV6-1	14	CASRTGDRRPEQYF	TGTGCCAGCAGAACCGGGGATAGGCGCCCCGAGCAGTACTTC
few	TRBJ1-4	.	TRBV5-6	14	CASSLNGLGEKLFF	TGTGCCAGCAGCTTGAACGGATTAGGAGAAAAACTGTTTTTT
.	TRBJ2-4	TRBD1	TRBV6-5	18	CASSYLRQGHEAKNIQYF	TGTGCCAGCAGTTACCTCCGACAGGGGCACGAAGCCAAAAACATTCAGTACTTC
many	TRBJ2-1	TRBD2	TRBV20-1	17	CSAPPSMTSGGAGEQFF	TGCAGTGCTCCCCCCTCAATGACTAGCGGGGGCGCCGGTGAGCAGTTCTTC
many	TRBJ1-1	TRBD1	TRBV19	14	CASTRQGLNTEAFF	TGTGCCAGTACAAGACAGGGGCTGAACACTGAAGCTTTCTTT
.	TRBJ1-6	TRBD1	TRBV20-1	15	CSARYSGTGGSPLHF	TGCAGTGCTAGATATTCCGGGACAGGGGGTTCACCCCTCCACTTT
.	TRBJ2-2	TRBD2	TRBV12-3/TRBV12-4	17	CASSLTSGSGYTGELFF	TGTGCCAGCAGTTTAACTAGCGGGAGCGGATACACCGGGGAGCTGTTTTTT
many	TRBJ1-4	TRBD1	TRBV6-5	16	CASSYLTRGGPPALFF	TGTGCCAGCAGTTACCTGACCCGAGGGGGCCCCCCTGCTCTGTTTTTT
many	TRBJ2-1	TRBD2	TRBV7-7	15	CASSLGGSGVDEQFF	TGTGCCAGCAGCTTGGGGGGTAGCGGGGTAGATGAGCAGTTCTTC
many	TRBJ2-1	TRBD1	TRBV12-3/TRBV12-4	15	CASSFRGGPVNEQFF	TGTGCCAGCAGTTTTAGAGGGGGCCCTGTCAATGAGCAGTTCTTC
.	TRBJ2-5	.	TRBV5-5	17	CASSLGSAAGPQETQYF	TGTGCCAGCAGCTTGGGGTCGGCAGCAGGTCCTCAAGAGACCCAGTACTTC
many	TRBJ2-2	TRBD1	TRBV5-1	16	CASSLLGQQNTGELFF	TGCGCCAGCAGCCTATTGGGACAGCAGAACACCGGGGAGCTGTTTTTT
.	TRBJ2-2	.	TRBV24-1	15	CATSAQGTFTGELFF	TGTGCCACCAGTGCCCAGGGGACCTTCACCGGGGAGCTGTTTTTT
.	TRBJ2-6	TRBD2	TRBV6-1	16	CASSEAGGAGANVLTF	TGTGCCAGCAGTGAAGCCGGGGGGGCTGGGGCCAACGTCCTGACTTTC
.	TRBJ2-3	TRBD2	TRBV27	19	CASSPFGARTSGRLDTHYF	TGTGCCAGCAGTCCATTCGGTGCTCGGACTAGCGGGAGACTGGATACGCACTATTTT
many	TRBJ2-2	TRBD1	TRBV12-3/TRBV12-4	15	CASYRGQTNTGELFF	TGTGCCAGCTACCGGGGACAGACGAACACCGGGGAGCTGTTTTTT
.	TRBJ2-7	.	TRBV27	17	CASSPSGEWDRSYEQYF	TGTGCCAGCAGCCCTTCAGGGGAGTGGGACCGATCCTACGAGCAGTACTTC
many	TRBJ2-7	.	TRBV6-1	15	CASSEAGTVVYEKYF	TGTGCCAGCAGTGAAGCAGGTACGGTCGTTTACGAGAAGTACTTC
few	TRBJ2-2	.	TRBV10-3	16	CAISRQMGDGAGELFF	TGTGCCATCAGCCGACAAATGGGTGATGGCGCCGGGGAGCTGTTTTTT
.	TRBJ2-7	.	TRBV5-6	14	CASTLSRMPYEQYF	TGTGCCAGCACCCTGTCCCGGATGCCCTACGAGCAGTACTTC
many	TRBJ2-1	.	TRBV6-5	17	CASSYSKGGMGYNEQFF	TGTGCCAGCAGTTACTCGAAGGGGGGGATGGGCTACAATGAGCAGTTCTTC
.	TRBJ2-2	TRBD2	TRBV4-2	18	CASSQDVSGGGRTGELFF	TGTGCCAGCAGCCAAGATGTTAGCGGGGGGGGCCGGACCGGGGAGCTGTTTTTT
.	TRBJ2-7	.	TRBV10-3	14	CAISAADTTYEQYF	TGTGCCATCAGTGCAGCGGACACGACCTACGAGCAGTACTTC
many	TRBJ1-5	TRBD1	TRBV6-1	17	CASSGRLWTGDSQPQHF	TGTGCCAGCAGTGGCCGTCTATGGACAGGGGACAGTCAGCCCCAGCATTTT
.	TRBJ2-1	.	TRBV20-1	11	CSAQDGNEQFF	TGCAGCGCGCAAGATGGCAATGAGCAGTTCTTC
.	TRBJ2-3	.	TRBV7-9	17	CASSLGRWGMGTDTQYF	TGTGCCAGCAGCTTAGGCCGATGGGGAATGGGCACAGATACGCAGTATTTT
few	TRBJ2-2	.	TRBV21-1	20	CASSKGILPSGIPNTGELFF	TGTGCCAGCAGCAAAGGCATCTTGCCTAGCGGGATTCCGAACACCGGGGAGCTGTTTTTT
many	TRBJ2-1	TRBD2	TRBV5-1	15	CASSLTSGRGNEQFF	TGCGCCAGCAGCTTGACTAGCGGGAGAGGGAATGAGCAGTTCTTC
.	TRBJ1-1	.	TRBV5-1	17	CASSLDGGQIMNTEAFF	TGCGCCAGCAGCTTGGATGGAGGACAGATCATGAACACTGAAGCTTTCTTT
few	TRBJ2-5	TRBD2	TRBV7-6	13	CASSGGGAETQYF	TGTGCCAGCAGCGGCGGGGGGGCGGAGACCCAGTACTTC
few	TRBJ2-1	.	TRBV18	14	CASSPPRYHNEQFF	TGTGCCAGCTCACCACCCAGGTACCACAATGAGCAGTTCTTC
many	TRBJ2-5	TRBD2	TRBV20-1	12	CSASRGGETQYF	TGCAGTGCTAGCCGCGGGGGTGAGACCCAGTACTTC
.	TRBJ1-2	.	TRBV20-1	13	CSAREGLNYGYTF	TGCAGTGCTAGAGAGGGTCTTAACTATGGCTACACCTTC
few	TRBJ2-1	TRBD2	TRBV6-2/TRBV6-3	14	CASSYFGLANEQFF	TGTGCCAGCAGTTACTTTGGACTAGCCAATGAGCAGTTCTTC
.	TRBJ2-5	TRBD2	TRBV5-1	17	CASSLAEASGRQETQYF	TGCGCCAGCAGCTTGGCGGAGGCTAGCGGGAGGCAAGAGACCCAGTACTTC
.	TRBJ2-1	TRBD2	TRBV6-1	15	CASRSGTSAFGEQFF	TGTGCCAGCAGATCCGGGACTAGCGCGTTTGGCGAGCAGTTCTTC
few	TRBJ2-2	.	TRBV15	14	CATSRDEVPGELFF	TGTGCCACCAGCAGAGATGAGGTCCCCGGGGAGCTGTTTTTT
.	TRBJ2-3	.	TRBV20-1	16	CSARDRTGYGTDTQYF	TGCAGTGCTAGAGATAGGACCGGATACGGCACAGATACGCAGTATTTT
.	TRBJ2-1	TRBD2	TRBV20-1	16	CSARDVLAGDYNEQFF	TGCAGTGCTAGGGACGTATTAGCGGGAGACTACAATGAGCAGTTCTTC
few	TRBJ2-5	.	TRBV3-1	13	CASSQTLVGTQYF	TGTGCCAGCAGCCAAACACTAGTTGGGACCCAGTACTTC
many	TRBJ2-2	TRBD2	TRBV4-2	20	CASSQDRGLAGGKNTGELFF	TGTGCCAGCAGCCAAGATAGGGGACTAGCGGGAGGGAAGAACACCGGGGAGCTGTTTTTT
.	TRBJ1-2	.	TRBV20-1	12	CSARGASYGYTF	TGCAGTGCTCGCGGGGCTAGCTATGGCTACACCTTC
.	TRBJ2-1	TRBD2	TRBV20-1	14	CSARVLAGVHEQFF	TGCAGTGCTAGAGTACTAGCGGGAGTCCATGAGCAGTTCTTC
many	TRBJ1-2	.	TRBV12-3/TRBV12-4	13	CASRSVGSYGYTF	TGTGCCAGCAGAAGCGTGGGCTCCTATGGCTACACCTTC
many	TRBJ1-1	.	TRBV3-1	16	CASSRNPGTVNTEAFF	TGTGCCAGCAGCCGGAATCCCGGGACCGTGAACACTGAAGCTTTCTTT
many	TRBJ2-1	TRBD2	TRBV25-1	20	CASSPSPGLAGEAARNEQFF	TGTGCCAGCAGTCCCTCCCCGGGACTAGCGGGAGAAGCGGCTAGGAATGAGCAGTTCTTC
.	TRBJ2-3	.	TRBV6-1	17	CASSELDTDWGTDTQYF	TGTGCCAGCAGTGAATTAGACACAGATTGGGGCACAGATACGCAGTATTTT
few	TRBJ1-5	TRBD1	TRBV6-5	15	CASSYTGEDNQPQHF	TGTGCCAGCAGTTACACAGGGGAGGACAATCAGCCCCAGCATTTT